This passage covers 18 T cell receptor beta chains from one sample sequenced in a study of blood T cell repertoires in COVID-19 (dated by TCRdb to about 2020). The library was produced with the immunoSEQ multiplex PCR assay. TCRdb re-hosts the immuneACCESS table, in-frame sequences only. Its copies lack some clones; in the studies checked, an unresolved V gene accounts for under half of them, and the cause for the rest is not known. The sample includes around 79,000 clones, with about nine tenths observed a single time. Jointly, the top ten make up roughly 9.1% of the sample. The sample taken for sequencing was peripheral blood. The receptors come from a human donor in a cohort sampled during active COVID-19.

The chain employs TRBV7-9 and TRBJ2-7, with 7 bases identical to TRBD1. CDR1 is SEHNR, CDR2 FQNEAQ, per germline (reference sequence). The V and J ends lost 3 bases and 0 bases, in that order; junction bases with no gene match: 17. This CDR3 contains 19 residues. The CDR3 DNA is TGTGCCAGCAGCTTCTTTTCCGGGACAGCTACCCTCAGCTCCTACGAGCAGTACTTC. Translated: CASSFFSGTATLSSYEQYF.

V is TRBV14 and J is TRBJ1-4; tentatively, D is TRBD1 (5 bases). V was pared by 1 base and J by 7 bases, with 10 bases between. This CDR3 region has 14 residues. Germline values: CDR1 SGHDN, CDR2 FVKESK. CDR3 nucleotide sequence: TGTGCCAGCAGCCAAGCAGGGTTGGGTGAAAAACTGTTTTTT. Its translation: CASSQAGLGEKLFF.

The CDR3, as DNA: TGTGCCAGCACTAAAGAGGGGGCGCGCGATGGCTACACCTTC. Its protein is CASTKEGARDGYTF. This chain joins TRBV2 and TRBJ1-2; 7 positions agree with TRBD1. This CDR3 has 14 amino acids. The V segment lost 7 bases and the J segment 6 bases; nucleotides outside the gene matches: 11. From germline, CDR1 is SNHLY and CDR2 FYNNEI.

The chain couples TRBV15 to TRBJ2-1; D gene ambiguous. The ends were cut back, 1 base at V and 1 base at J, with 11 bases in the middle. CDR1 is LNHNV, CDR2 YYDKDF, per germline (reference sequence). The CDR3 is made up of 16 amino acids. CDR3 in DNA: TGTGCCACCAGCAGAGTGGAGATTCGGTCCTACAATGAGCAGTTCTTC. This translates into CATSRVEIRSYNEQFF.

The CDR3 region is CASSLANEQYF. The CDR3 coding sequence is TGTGCCAGCAGCCTCGCGAACGAGCAGTACTTC. The rearrangement uses TRBV5-6 and TRBJ2-7; no reliable D call. The germline gives CDR1 SGHDT, CDR2 YYEEEE. CDR3 length: 11 amino acids. Trimming stripped 4 bases from V and 5 bases from J, with 7 bases between.

The rearrangement links TRBV7-9 to TRBJ1-6; 8 bases line up with TRBD1. The V gene end was trimmed by 2 bases and the J gene end by 9 bases; junction bases not matched to a gene: 6. The CDR3 consists of 15 residues. Per germline, CDR1 SEHNR and CDR2 FQNEAQ (reference sequence). The CDR3 nucleotides are TGTGCCAGCAGCTTACGTCAGGGGGCTGTTTCACCCCTCCACTTT. It yields the protein CASSLRQGAVSPLHF.

The V gene is TRBV19, the J gene TRBJ2-1; 13 positions match TRBD2. V shed 5 bases, J shed 10 bases, and the junction held 8 bases outside the gene matches. The germline V gene has CDR1 LNHDA and CDR2 SQIVND (reference sequence). CDR3 size: 15 residues. CDR3 sequence (DNA): TGTGCCAGTAGTGAACTAGCGGGAGGGCCAAGGGAGCAGTTCTTC. This codes for CASSELAGGPREQFF.

V and J are TRBV3-1 (or the pseudogene TRBV3-2) and TRBJ2-3; 7 bases align to TRBD2. Germline V gene sequence: CDR1 LGHDT, CDR2 YNNKEL (reference sequence). Germline trimming cut 1 base from V and 0 bases from J; bases unmatched to any gene: 10. CDR3 length: 18 residues. The CDR3 nucleotides read TGTGCCAGCAGCCAAGGCCTAACTAGCGTCTCTAGCACAGATACGCAGTATTTT. Its translation: CASSQGLTSVSSTDTQYF.

V and J are TRBV5-1 and TRBJ2-5; D call uncertain. Germline CDR1 reads SGHRS; CDR2 reads YFSETQ. The CDR3 length is 13 residues. V lost 0 bases to trimming and J lost 4 bases, with 7 bases between them. CDR3 nucleotides: TGCGCCAGCAGCTTGGAGAGTCCAGAGACCCAGTACTTC. As protein: CASSLESPETQYF.

With regard to this clone: The same CDR3 is also encoded by other DNA sequences in this sample. This rearrangement joins TRBV5-6 to TRBJ1-6; unclear D gene. CDR1 is SGHDT, CDR2 YYEEEE, per germline. The germline V and J ends were trimmed by 3 bases and 0 bases, with 10 bases remaining between them. This CDR3 spans 16 amino acids. DNA for the CDR3: TGTGCCAGCAGCTCCGAAGCAAGCTCCTATAATTCACCCCTCCACTTT. As protein: CASSSEASSYNSPLHF.

V gene TRBV19 combines with J gene TRBJ1-2; D might be TRBD1 (6 bases). The germline V and J ends were trimmed by 3 bases and 4 bases, with 9 bases remaining between them. The CDR3 runs 13 residues. Germline V gene sequence: CDR1 LNHDA, CDR2 SQIVND (reference sequence). CDR3 sequence reads: CASSIQGIYGYTF. As DNA, the CDR3 is TGTGCCAGTAGTATCCAGGGGATCTATGGCTACACCTTC.

This clone was counted a single time. The V gene is TRBV7-8, the J gene TRBJ2-7; 15 bases line up with TRBD2. V lost 4 bases and J lost 4; bases outside the gene matches: 8. Germline CDR1 is SGHVS and CDR2 is FQNEAQ. This CDR3 region has 17 residues. CDR3 protein: CASSWTSGGGILYEQYF. CDR3 nucleotides: TGTGCCAGCAGCTGGACTAGCGGGGGGGGAATCTTGTACGAGCAGTACTTC.

The rearrangement links TRBV5-8 to TRBJ2-2, with 7 bases aligning to TRBD1. Trimming took 0 bases from V and 7 from J; bases not matched to a gene: 9. The CDR3 runs 16 residues. Germline CDR1 reads SGHTS; CDR2 reads YDEGEE. The CDR3 nucleotides are TGTGCCAGCAGCTTGGACAGGGGAATTGGCGGCGGGGAGCTGTTTTTT. Residues: CASSLDRGIGGGELFF.

The chain couples TRBV15 to TRBJ1-2; the D gene is possibly TRBD1 (5 bases). V was clipped by 3 bases and J by 8 bases, with 16 bases between them. This CDR3 region has 14 residues. The germline gives CDR1 LNHNV, CDR2 YYDKDF (reference sequence). The CDR3 bases are TGTGCCACCAGCAGTCCCACCCCGGGGGTCGGCTACACCTTC. This encodes CATSSPTPGVGYTF.

The chain has TRBV7-2 and TRBJ2-1; 10 nucleotides agree with TRBD2. Germline CDR1 and CDR2: SGHTA and FQGNSA. CDR3 length equals 16 residues. V lost 1 base, J lost 2 bases, and 2 bases stayed unmatched. The CDR3, as DNA: TGTGCCAGCAGCTTAGATAGCGGGGGGCCCTACAATGAGCAGTTCTTC. It is translated as CASSLDSGGPYNEQFF.

The chain carries TRBV5-1 and TRBJ2-1; 8 bases are a match to TRBD1. The germline CDR1 and CDR2 sequences are SGHRS and YFSETQ. The CDR3 runs 14 residues. J lost 8 bases, V lost 2 bases, and 6 bases had no gene match. The CDR3 nucleotides read TGCGCCAGCAGCTTCTCAGGGGGCGACGATGAGCAGTTCTTC. It is translated as CASSFSGGDDEQFF.

The chain is built from TRBV6-2 or TRBV6-3 and TRBJ2-5, with 10 bases fitting TRBD2. The length of the CDR3 is 16 residues. Trimming cost V 6 bases and J 4 bases; bases outside gene matches: 11. Per the germline V gene, CDR1 is MNHEY and CDR2 is SVGEGT. The CDR3 DNA is TGTGCCAGCAGCCGAACTAGCGGGGCCCTAGGAGAGACCCAGTACTTC. As protein: CASSRTSGALGETQYF.

The chain's CDR3 is CASSQDLAQPSYEQYF. The CDR3 DNA follows: TGCGCCAGCAGCCAAGATCTGGCACAGCCTTCCTACGAGCAGTACTTC. This chain uses TRBV4-1 with TRBJ2-7; D gene unclear. With 0 bases removed from V and 1 base from J, the gap between germline ends came to 13 bases. The CDR3 consists of 16 residues. Germline CDR1 is MGHRA and CDR2 is YSYEKL.